This entry lists 25 T cell receptor beta chains sequenced from one sample in a study of blood T cell repertoires in COVID-19. TCRdb's table, derived via immunoSEQ multiplex PCR, lists solely in-frame clones and lacks some. The data show roughly 240,000 clones, 86% seen once. Material for sequencing was peripheral blood. Receptors originate from a woman of 80 years or more with COVID-19, enrolled during active disease.

The chain links TRBV4-1 to TRBJ1-2, with D possibly being TRBD1 (5 bases). V was clipped by 2 bases and J by 0 bases, with 7 bases between them. Per the germline V gene, CDR1 is MGHRA and CDR2 is YSYEKL. This CDR3 has 14 amino acids. CDR3 sequence reads: CASSQTGANYGYTF. The CDR3 bases are TGCGCCAGCAGCCAAACAGGAGCTAACTATGGCTACACCTTC.

This clone showed up just a few times. Germline is not matched at one junction end, which may reflect a read error. The chain carries TRBV6-1 and TRBJ1-5, with no clear D. CDR1 is MNHNS, CDR2 SASEGT, per germline. The CDR3 covers 14 residues. The CDR3 loop reads CASSKALGNQPQHF. For the CDR3, the DNA is TGTGCCAGCAGTAAAGCCCTCGGGAATCAGCCCCAGCATTTT.

The rearrangement links TRBV30 to TRBJ1-2; the D gene is possibly TRBD1 (6 bases). With 6 bases removed from V and 1 base from J, the gap between germline ends came to 15 bases. The V gene's germline CDR1 is GTSNPN and CDR2 SVGIG (reference sequence). This CDR3 has 14 residues. CDR3 protein: CACTGTSVNYGYTF. CDR3 DNA sequence: TGTGCCTGTACCGGGACAAGCGTTAACTATGGCTACACCTTC.

This chain joins TRBV3-1 (or the pseudogene TRBV3-2) and TRBJ2-3; 10 positions match TRBD2. Germline CDR1 and CDR2: LGHDT and YNNKEL (reference sequence). The CDR3 length is 18 residues. The junction had 14 bases not matched to a gene; V was cut back by 2 bases and J by 6 bases. CDR3 sequence: CASSQSLRAGGPRDTQYF. As DNA, the CDR3 is TGTGCCAGCAGCCAAAGTTTGAGAGCGGGGGGGCCTCGGGATACGCAGTATTTT.

The chain uses TRBV5-1 and TRBJ2-7; 9 bases fit TRBD1. The germline V gene has CDR1 SGHRS and CDR2 YFSETQ. The V and J ends lost 4 bases and 2 bases, in that order; junction bases with no gene match: 7. The CDR3 consists of 15 residues. The DNA of the CDR3 is TGCGCCAGCAGCCTGGAGACAGGGGGTCCCTACGAGCAGTACTTC. Amino acids: CASSLETGGPYEQYF.

The chain couples TRBV27 to TRBJ1-5, with D perhaps matching TRBD1 (5 bases). This CDR3 region has 17 residues. In germline, CDR1 is MNHEY, CDR2 SMNVEV (reference sequence). V was pared by 5 bases and J by 7 bases, with 24 bases between. The CDR3, as DNA: TGTGCCAGCAGTCTAAGGCGGGGGTGGGAGGCCAAACAGCCCCAGCATTTT. Amino acids: CASSLRRGWEAKQPQHF.

The CDR3 protein is CASSKAHHGNCGYTF. The CDR3 region has the DNA TGTGCCAGCAGCAAAGCGCATCACGGGAATTGTGGCTACACCTTC. This chain connects TRBV21-1 to TRBJ1-2. TRBV21-1 is termed a pseudogene. The CDR3 is 15 residues long.

The chain combines TRBV6-5 with TRBJ1-4; TRBD1 aligns across 9 bases. CDR3 length: 13 residues. Germline CDR1 and CDR2: MNHEY and SVGAGI. V lost 6 bases to trimming and J lost 8 bases; unmatched junction nucleotides: 4. CDR3 in DNA: TGTGCCAGCAGAGGCGGGACAGGGGAAAAACTGTTTTTT. Protein sequence: CASRGGTGEKLFF.

This clone was detected only once. The rearrangement joins TRBV9 to TRBJ1-1; D may be TRBD1 (6 bases). The V end lost 0 bases, the J end lost 2 bases, and 11 bases lay between the germline ends. The germline CDR1 and CDR2 sequences are SGDLS and YYNGEE. CDR3 length: 15 residues. CDR3: CASSVEQGLNTEAFF. The CDR3 bases are TGTGCCAGCAGCGTAGAACAGGGCCTTAACACTGAAGCTTTCTTT.

The chain joins TRBV11-1 to TRBJ1-1; the D gene is possibly TRBD1 (6 bases). V lost 5 bases and J lost 4, with 11 bases in between. The CDR3 sequence is 13 residues long. Looked up from germline, CDR1 is SGHAT and CDR2 is FQDESV (reference sequence). DNA for the CDR3: TGTGCCAGCAGCCTAGGACAGACCACTGAAGCTTTCTTT. Translating it yields CASSLGQTTEAFF. Using reference TRBV11-1 and TRBJ1-1 for the parts outside the CDR3, the full variable domain is EAEVAQSPRYKITEKSQAVAFWCDPISGHATLYWYRQILGQGPELLVQFQDESVVDDSQLPKDRFSAERLKGVDSTLKIQPAELGDSAMYLCASSLGQTTEAFFGQGTRLTVV.

This clone was seen just once. The chain links TRBV7-2 to TRBJ1-1; 9 bases are shared with TRBD1. The CDR3 totals 15 residues. Germline CDR1 reads SGHTA; CDR2 reads FQGNSA. V shed 5 bases and J 4 bases; nucleotides not matched to a gene: 8. The CDR3 coding sequence is TGTGCCAGCAGCCCCCAACAGGGGGCTGGCACTGAAGCTTTCTTT. This encodes CASSPQQGAGTEAFF.

The V and J genes are TRBV19 and TRBJ1-2; TRBD1 matches at 11 bases. V shed 4 bases, J shed 1 base, and the junction held 11 bases outside the gene matches. The CDR3 totals 18 residues. Germline V gene lookup returns CDR1 LNHDA and CDR2 SQIVND (reference sequence). Written as DNA, the CDR3 is TGTGCCAGTAGTACGGCCGGGACAGGGGGAAGTCGTAACTATGGCTACACCTTC. It encodes CASSTAGTGGSRNYGYTF.

This chain joins TRBV5-1 and TRBJ2-3; D remains ambiguous. The CDR3 has 17 amino acids. Trimming removed 4 bases from V and 0 bases from J, with 18 bases in between. Germline lookup yields CDR1 SGHRS and CDR2 YFSETQ. CDR3: CASSPPTPSRSTDTQYF. CDR3 sequence (DNA): TGCGCCAGCAGCCCCCCCACCCCCTCCCGGAGCACAGATACGCAGTATTTT.

The chain has TRBV18 and TRBJ2-2; possibly TRBD1 for D (5 bases). Germline loops: CDR1 KGHSH, CDR2 LQKENI. The CDR3 covers 13 residues. V dropped 4 bases and J dropped 5 bases, with 8 bases sitting between them. The CDR3 protein is CASSRQSTGELFF. CDR3 coding DNA: TGTGCCAGCTCACGACAGAGTACCGGGGAGCTGTTTTTT.

The V call is TRBV18, the J call TRBJ2-5; 8 positions match TRBD2. The CDR3 is 16 amino acids. The germline gives CDR1 KGHSH, CDR2 LQKENI. J gave up 2 bases and V 6 bases, and 11 bases lay outside the gene matches. The CDR3 bases are TGTGCCAGCTCCCCCCCTGCGGGGGGTTATCAAGAGACCCAGTACTTC. As protein: CASSPPAGGYQETQYF. The whole variable domain, remainder taken from reference TRBV18 and TRBJ2-5, is NAGVMQNPRHLVRRRGQEARLRCSPMKGHSHVYWYRQLPEEGLKFMVYLQKENIIDESGMPKERFSAEFPKEGPSILRIQQVVRGDSAAYFCASSPPAGGYQETQYFGPGTRLLVL.

This clone was seen more than once but under ten times. The V and J genes are TRBV5-1 and TRBJ2-1, with D possibly matching TRBD1 (6 bases). The CDR3 runs to 14 residues. The V and J ends lost 2 bases and 5 bases respectively, with 11 bases between them. Germline loops: CDR1 SGHRS, CDR2 YFSETQ. Here the CDR3 reads CASSLQGVNNEQFF. In DNA form, the CDR3 reads TGCGCCAGCAGCTTACAGGGAGTGAACAATGAGCAGTTCTTC.

The V call is TRBV18, the J call TRBJ1-4, with TRBD1 matching over 7 bases. This CDR3 is built from 16 residues. V was clipped by 5 bases and J by 0 bases; unmatched bases: 6. Germline V gene lookup returns CDR1 KGHSH and CDR2 LQKENI. CDR3 DNA sequence: TGTGCCAGCTCATACACGCAGGGGGCAACTAATGAAAAACTGTTTTTT. Its translation is CASSYTQGATNEKLFF. The variable domain in full, completed from reference TRBV18 and TRBJ1-4, reads NAGVMQNPRHLVRRRGQEARLRCSPMKGHSHVYWYRQLPEEGLKFMVYLQKENIIDESGMPKERFSAEFPKEGPSILRIQQVVRGDSAAYFCASSYTQGATNEKLFFGSGTQLSVL.

This clone came up once. This chain joins TRBV30 and TRBJ1-4, with TRBD1 as a possible D gene (6 bases). V lost 3 bases and J 4 bases, leaving 9 bases between the germline ends. The CDR3 is 13 residues long. The V gene's germline CDR1 is GTSNPN and CDR2 SVGIG (reference sequence). CDR3 bases: TGTGCCTGGAGGACGGACAGTAATGAAAAACTGTTTTTT. Translated: CAWRTDSNEKLFF.

This clone was recorded only once. The rearrangement joins TRBV28 to TRBJ2-2; TRBD1 matches at 10 bases. Germline CDR1 MDHEN, CDR2 SYDVKM. The CDR3 spans 15 residues. The V and J ends lost 6 bases and 4 bases, in that order; junction bases with no gene match: 5. CDR3 sequence reads: CASRSRDRGTGELFF. CDR3 sequence (DNA): TGTGCCAGCAGATCCCGGGACAGGGGCACCGGGGAGCTGTTTTTT. The full variable domain, in which reference TRBV28 and TRBJ2-2 provide the parts outside the CDR3, is DVKVTQSSRYLVKRTGEKVFLECVQDMDHENMFWYRQDPGLGLRLIYFSYDVKMKEKGDIPEGYSVSREKKERFSLILESASTNQTSMYLCASRSRDRGTGELFFGEGSRLTVL.

V is TRBV7-2 and J is TRBJ1-1; no reliable D call. Trimming left V 0 bases short and J 0 bases short, with 5 bases between. The CDR3 consists of 14 residues. CDR1 is SGHTA, CDR2 FQGNSA, per germline. This CDR3 is CASSLAPVNTEAFF. In nucleotides, the CDR3 is TGTGCCAGCAGCTTAGCCCCAGTGAACACTGAAGCTTTCTTT.

The gene calls are TRBV5-1 and TRBJ2-5; 9 bases match TRBD1. Germline CDR1 is SGHRS and CDR2 is YFSETQ. The junction had 9 bases not matched to a gene; V was cut back by 0 bases and J by 9 bases. This CDR3 contains 15 residues. CDR3 residues: CASSLAGGDRESQYF. For the CDR3, the DNA is TGCGCCAGCAGCTTGGCCGGCGGGGACAGGGAATCCCAGTACTTC.

The chain links TRBV19 to TRBJ2-3, with D possibly being TRBD1 (6 bases). This CDR3 is 15 amino acids long. The germline V gene has CDR1 LNHDA and CDR2 SQIVND (reference sequence). Trimming pared 4 bases from V and 2 bases from J, leaving 13 bases between. The CDR3 here is CASSTGTQYTDTQYF. The CDR3 DNA is TGTGCCAGTAGTACCGGGACACAATACACAGATACGCAGTATTTT.

This chain joins TRBV7-9 and TRBJ1-1; no reliable D call. This CDR3 region has 13 residues. Trimming left V 5 bases short and J 7 bases short, with 14 bases between. Looked up from germline, CDR1 is SEHNR and CDR2 is FQNEAQ (reference sequence). CDR3 in amino acids: CASSTSAAGEAFF. DNA of the CDR3: TGTGCCAGCAGCACGAGCGCGGCGGGTGAAGCTTTCTTT.

CDR3 bases: TGTGCCAGCAGCTTGCGGACAGGGATATCGGACACCATATATTTT. Its protein product is CASSLRTGISDTIYF. V and J are TRBV5-4 and TRBJ1-3; 8 nucleotides match TRBD1. Germline loops: CDR1 SGHNT, CDR2 YYREEE (reference sequence). This CDR3 contains 15 residues. V lost 1 base, J lost 8 bases, and 8 bases stayed unmatched.

As for this clone: Other nucleotide sequences from this sample produce the same CDR3. The chain joins TRBV27 to TRBJ1-2; TRBD1 aligns across 9 bases. The CDR3 is made up of 15 amino acids. Germline CDR1 and CDR2: MNHEY and SMNVEV (reference sequence). V shed 4 bases and J 2 bases; nucleotides not matched to a gene: 5. CDR3 sequence: CASSSPGQGNYGYTF. CDR3 DNA: TGTGCCAGCAGTTCCCCGGGACAGGGAAACTATGGCTACACCTTC.